A single sample is the source of the 3 T cell receptor beta chains below, sequenced in a study of T cell responses to AZD1222 COVID-19 vaccine listed by TCRdb under 2021. Library creation used the immunoSEQ multiplex PCR assay. TCRdb provides this immuneACCESS table in a form limited to in-frame rearrangements. Some clones are lacking; in checked studies, under half of them reflect an unresolved V gene, and why the rest are absent is not known. The sample includes roughly 55,000 clones, with 70% to 90% observed a single time. The ten largest clonotypes hold roughly 1.9% of the sample. What this sample's time point label stands for: baseline before first vaccination. Sequencing used peripheral blood, obtained on day 0 of AZD1222 vaccination. Every receptor here comes from an adult in good health.

The chain links TRBV5-4 to TRBJ1-6; D uncertain. Germline-derived CDR1 and CDR2 are SGHNT and YYREEE (reference sequence). CDR3 length: 13 amino acids. V was pared by 5 bases and J by 5 bases, with 8 bases between. The CDR3 protein is CASSRGDNSPLHF. The CDR3 DNA reads TGTGCCAGCAGTCGGGGTGATAATTCACCCCTCCACTTT.

The chain recombines TRBV19 with TRBJ2-3, with D tentatively TRBD1 or TRBD2 (6 bases each). The CDR3 is 17 amino acids. V dropped 6 bases and J dropped 0 bases, with 19 bases sitting between them. Germline V lookup: CDR1 LNHDA, CDR2 SQIVND (reference sequence). The DNA for the CDR3 is TGTGCCAGTAGGGGACGAGGGGGGTACCCTAGCACAGATACGCAGTATTTT. Its translation: CASRGRGGYPSTDTQYF.

This clone was seen once. The CDR3 sequence is CASSLVVDSWGYTGELFF. The CDR3 DNA is TGCGCCAGCAGCTTGGTGGTGGACTCATGGGGATACACCGGGGAGCTGTTTTTT. This chain connects TRBV5-1 to TRBJ2-2, with a possible D match to TRBD2 (5 bases). V lost 0 bases, J lost 3 bases, and 18 bases lay in between. CDR3 length: 18 residues. Germline-derived CDR1 and CDR2 are SGHRS and YFSETQ.